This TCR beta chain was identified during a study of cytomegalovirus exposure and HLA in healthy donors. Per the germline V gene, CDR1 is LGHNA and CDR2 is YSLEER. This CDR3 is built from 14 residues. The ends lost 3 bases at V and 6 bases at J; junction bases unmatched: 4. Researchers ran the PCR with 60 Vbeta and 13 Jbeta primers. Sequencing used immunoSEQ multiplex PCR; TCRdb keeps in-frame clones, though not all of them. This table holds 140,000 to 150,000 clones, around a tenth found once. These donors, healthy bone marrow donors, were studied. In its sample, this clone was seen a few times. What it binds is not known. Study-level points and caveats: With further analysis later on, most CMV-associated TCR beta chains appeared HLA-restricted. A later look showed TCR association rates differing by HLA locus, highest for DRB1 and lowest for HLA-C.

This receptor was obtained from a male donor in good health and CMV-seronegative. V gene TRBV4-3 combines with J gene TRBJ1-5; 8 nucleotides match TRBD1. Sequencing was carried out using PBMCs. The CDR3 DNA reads TGCGCCAGCAGCCATGGACAGGGTAGTCAGCCCCAGCATTTT. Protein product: CASSHGQGSQPQHF.